Sequencing of this TCR beta chain was carried out in a study of CXCR4 blockade with PD-1 therapy in pancreatic cancer. Broader study findings: Intratumoral clonality (mean 0.14) exceeded healthy blood (about 0.05) but did not track survival.

Germline values: CDR1 LNHNV, CDR2 YYDKDF (reference sequence). V was clipped by 0 bases and J by 4 bases, with 11 bases between them. The CDR3 runs to 15 residues. The method was immunoSEQ multiplex PCR; TCRdb's version includes in-frame clones alone and lacks a portion of them. Altogether around 2,000 clones are present, 55% being singletons, with the ten largest covering under 40%. Points on this clone: Its antigen remains unidentified.

This chain uses TRBV15 with TRBJ2-3; D is perhaps TRBD1 (6 bases). Sequenced input: tumor tissue. This clonotype was obtained from a human donor with pancreatic ductal adenocarcinoma. This chain's CDR3 is CATSRDNRAPDTQYF. The CDR3 DNA sequence: TGTGCCACCAGCAGAGACAACAGGGCCCCAGATACGCAGTATTTT. The complete variable domain, with remaining parts taken from reference TRBV15 and TRBJ2-3, reads DAMVIQNPRYQVTQFGKPVTLSCSQTLNHNVMYWYQQKSSQAPKLLFHYYDKDFNNEADTPDNFQSRRPNTSFCFLDIRSPGLGDTAMYLCATSRDNRAPDTQYFGPGTRLTVL.